This T cell receptor beta chain appears in the sequencing data of a study of T cell repertoires in cytomegalovirus infection. TCRdb re-derived calls from the reads in MiXCR, one entry per CDR3 protein. This table has around 550,000 distinct CDR3 sequences, about 25% appearing once. Germline values: CDR1 KGHDR, CDR2 SFDVKD. With 5 bases removed from V and 5 bases from J, the gap between germline ends came to 23 bases. The CDR3 is made up of 17 amino acids. About this clonotype: Its antigen remains unidentified.

Study results and limitations: Cumulative frequency of public TCR beta families picked out carriers of CMV plus the relevant HLA.

This chain links TRBV24-1 with TRBJ1-2; D gene unclear. The clonotype originates from a human donor in good health (CMV status not recorded). Some clones in this sample may be carry-over from other donors' samples. The sequencing sample was made of PBMCs. DNA of the CDR3: TGTGCCACCAGTGCGAGGATCAAAAGGAGGAATAGGTATGGCTACACCTTC. Its protein product is CATSARIKRRNRYGYTF.